This T cell receptor (beta chain) was obtained from a study of early T cells in non-severe SARS-CoV-2 infection. This clonotype was found a few times. One entry per CDR3 protein, called by TCRdb with MiXCR from the 5' RACE reads. The sample includes approximately 50,000 distinct CDR3 sequences, less than 15% of them seen just once. This clonotype was sampled from an adult who was a healthcare worker with PCR-confirmed SARS-CoV-2 infection or an uninfected control (not recorded which). The starting material was whole blood, obtained at baseline.

CDR3 sequence (DNA): TGTGCCAGCCAAGGGGGGAATGAGCAGTTCTTC. Translated: CASQGGNEQFF. The chain recombines TRBV28 with TRBJ2-1, with D perhaps being TRBD1 or TRBD2 (6 bases each). The germline V and J ends were trimmed by 8 bases and 7 bases, with 9 bases remaining between them. Germline-derived CDR1 and CDR2 are MDHEN and SYDVKM. The CDR3 covers 11 residues.